This T cell receptor (beta chain) was captured in a study of OX40 agonist ivuxolimab in advanced cancers. V lost 1 base, J lost 1 base, and 9 bases stayed unmatched. Germline loops: CDR1 KGHSH, CDR2 LQKENI. The CDR3 sequence is 19 residues long. Generated by immunoSEQ multiplex PCR, the TCRdb table keeps only in-frame clones and is missing some. The table includes 85,000 to 100,000 clones, approximately 94% detected once. Study outcomes and limitations: In general, CD8+ T cells held more expanded clones than CD4+ did, on average.

In the case of this clone: Its antigen is currently unknown.

Sequencing used CD4+ or CD8+ T cells sorted from blood, obtained in a trial of the OX40 agonist ivuxolimab. The receptor comes from an adult with an advanced solid tumor such as melanoma, head and neck, liver or kidney cancer. V gene TRBV18 combines with J gene TRBJ2-6; 8 bases line up with TRBD1. This CDR3 reads CASSPLVGQGLSGANVLTF. CDR3 bases: TGTGCCAGCTCACCACTGGTCGGACAGGGATTATCTGGGGCCAACGTCCTGACTTTC.